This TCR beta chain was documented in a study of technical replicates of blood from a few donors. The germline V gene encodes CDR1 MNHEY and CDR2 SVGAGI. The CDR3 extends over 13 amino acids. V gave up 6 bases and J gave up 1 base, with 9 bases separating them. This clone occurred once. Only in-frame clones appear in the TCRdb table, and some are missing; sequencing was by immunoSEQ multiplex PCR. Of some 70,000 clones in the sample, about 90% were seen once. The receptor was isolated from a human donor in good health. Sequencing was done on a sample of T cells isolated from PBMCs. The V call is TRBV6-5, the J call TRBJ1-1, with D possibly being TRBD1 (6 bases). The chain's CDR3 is CASSRTENTEAFF. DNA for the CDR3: TGTGCCAGCAGCAGGACAGAGAACACTGAAGCTTTCTTT.